Given below is one TCR beta chain in context. Its antigen is not identified. This sample is part of a study of shared clonotypes between healthy human individuals. Overall study results and limits: The expectation was that sequencing depth would affect clonotype sharing among donors. Memory subsets generally showed lower estimated richness than naive subsets. Generation of non-shared clonotypes was less probable than generation of clonotypes shared by all four donors.

Trimming cost V 1 base and J 6 bases, with 18 bases left between them. Looked up from germline, CDR1 is SNHLY and CDR2 is FYNNEI. This CDR3 region has 17 residues. Generated by immunoSEQ multiplex PCR, the TCRdb table keeps only in-frame clones and is missing some. This table has 2.3 million or so clones, 80% to 95% appearing once. The clonotype was recovered from a man younger than 30 in good health. Some clones in this sample may be carry-over from other donors' samples. This chain connects TRBV2 to TRBJ1-4; no clear D. The sequenced material came from naive CD4+ T cells from PBMCs. Subset given: CD45RA+ positively selected. CDR3 in amino acids: CASSEEGGPRGDEKLFF. In DNA, the CDR3 is TGTGCCAGCAGTGAAGAGGGTGGACCGCGGGGAGATGAAAAACTGTTTTTT.